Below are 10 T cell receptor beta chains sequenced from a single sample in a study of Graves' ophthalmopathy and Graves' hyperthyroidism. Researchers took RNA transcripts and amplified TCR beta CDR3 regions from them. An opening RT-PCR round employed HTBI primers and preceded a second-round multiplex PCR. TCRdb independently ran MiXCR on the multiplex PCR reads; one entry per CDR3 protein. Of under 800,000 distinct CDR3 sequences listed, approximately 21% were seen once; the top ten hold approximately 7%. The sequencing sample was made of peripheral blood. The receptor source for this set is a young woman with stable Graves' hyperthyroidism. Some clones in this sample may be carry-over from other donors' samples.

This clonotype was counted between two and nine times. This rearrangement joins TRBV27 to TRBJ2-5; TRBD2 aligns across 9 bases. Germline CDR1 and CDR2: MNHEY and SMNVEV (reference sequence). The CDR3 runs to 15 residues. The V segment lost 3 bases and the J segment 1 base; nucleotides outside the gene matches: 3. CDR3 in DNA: TGTGCCAGCAGTTTGCTAGCGGGGAGCCAAGAGACCCAGTACTTC. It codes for CASSLLAGSQETQYF.

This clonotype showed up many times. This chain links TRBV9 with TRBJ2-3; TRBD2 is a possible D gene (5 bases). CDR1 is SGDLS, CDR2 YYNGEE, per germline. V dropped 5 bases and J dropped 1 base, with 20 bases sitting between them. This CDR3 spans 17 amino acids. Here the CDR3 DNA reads TGTGCCAGCAGTCCCGTCCAATCTAGCTGGCGCACAGATACGCAGTATTTT. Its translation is CASSPVQSSWRTDTQYF.

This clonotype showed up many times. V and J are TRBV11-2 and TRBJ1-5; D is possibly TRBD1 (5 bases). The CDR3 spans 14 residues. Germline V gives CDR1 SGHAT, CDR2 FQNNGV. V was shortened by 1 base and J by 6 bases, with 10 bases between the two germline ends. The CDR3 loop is CASSLGGGFQPQHF. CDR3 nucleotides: TGTGCCAGCAGCTTAGGCGGGGGTTTTCAGCCCCAGCATTTT.

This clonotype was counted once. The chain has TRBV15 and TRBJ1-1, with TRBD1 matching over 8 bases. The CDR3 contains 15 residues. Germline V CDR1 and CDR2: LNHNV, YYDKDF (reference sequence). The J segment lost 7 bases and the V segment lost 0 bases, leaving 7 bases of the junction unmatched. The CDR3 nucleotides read TGTGCCACCAGCAGAGACCGGGACAGGTCCTTTGAAGCTTTCTTT. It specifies CATSRDRDRSFEAFF. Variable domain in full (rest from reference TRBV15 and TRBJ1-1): DAMVIQNPRYQVTQFGKPVTLSCSQTLNHNVMYWYQQKSSQAPKLLFHYYDKDFNNEADTPDNFQSRRPNTSFCFLDIRSPGLGDTAMYLCATSRDRDRSFEAFFGQGTRLTVV.

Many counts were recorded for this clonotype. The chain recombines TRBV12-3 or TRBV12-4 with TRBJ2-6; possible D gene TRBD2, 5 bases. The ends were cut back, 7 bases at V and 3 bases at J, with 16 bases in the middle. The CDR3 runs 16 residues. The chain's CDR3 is CASTGELGFGANVLTF. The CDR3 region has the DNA TGTGCCAGCACCGGGGAATTGGGGTTTGGGGCCAACGTCCTGACTTTC.

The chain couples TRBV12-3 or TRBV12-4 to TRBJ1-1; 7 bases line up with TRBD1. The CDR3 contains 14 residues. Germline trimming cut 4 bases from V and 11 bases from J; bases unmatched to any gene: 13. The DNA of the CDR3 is TGTGCCAGCAGTTCAAACCCGGGACAGTTATCTGCTTTCTTT. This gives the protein CASSSNPGQLSAFF.

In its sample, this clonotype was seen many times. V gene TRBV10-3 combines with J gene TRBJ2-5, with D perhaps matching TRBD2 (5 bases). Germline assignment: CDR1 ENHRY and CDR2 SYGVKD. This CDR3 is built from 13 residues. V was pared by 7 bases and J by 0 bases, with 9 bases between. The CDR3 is CAIKGENQETQYF. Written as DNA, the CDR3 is TGTGCCATCAAGGGAGAGAACCAAGAGACCCAGTACTTC.

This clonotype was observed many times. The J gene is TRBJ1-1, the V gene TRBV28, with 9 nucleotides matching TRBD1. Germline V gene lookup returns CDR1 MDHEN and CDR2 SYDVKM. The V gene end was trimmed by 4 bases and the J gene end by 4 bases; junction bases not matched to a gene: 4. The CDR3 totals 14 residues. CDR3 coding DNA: TGTGCCAGCAGTTCTCCGGGACAGGGCACTGAAGCTTTCTTT. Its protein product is CASSSPGQGTEAFF.

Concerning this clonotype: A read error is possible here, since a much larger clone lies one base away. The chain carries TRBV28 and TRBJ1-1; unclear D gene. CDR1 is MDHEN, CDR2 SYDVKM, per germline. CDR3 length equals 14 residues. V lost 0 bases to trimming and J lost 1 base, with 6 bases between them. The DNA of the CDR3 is TGTGCCAGCAGTTTATGGCAGCCGAACACTGAAGCTTTCTTT. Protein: CASSLWQPNTEAFF. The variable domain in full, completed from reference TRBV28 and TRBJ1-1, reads DVKVTQSSRYLVKRTGEKVFLECVQDMDHENMFWYRQDPGLGLRLIYFSYDVKMKEKGDIPEGYSVSREKKERFSLILESASTNQTSMYLCASSLWQPNTEAFFGQGTRLTVV.

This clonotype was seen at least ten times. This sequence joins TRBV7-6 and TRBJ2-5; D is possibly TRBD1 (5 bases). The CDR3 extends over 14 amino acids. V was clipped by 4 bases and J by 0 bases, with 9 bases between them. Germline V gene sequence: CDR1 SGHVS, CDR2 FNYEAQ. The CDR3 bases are TGTGCCAGCAGCTCCCACAGGTACCAAGAGACCCAGTACTTC. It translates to CASSSHRYQETQYF.